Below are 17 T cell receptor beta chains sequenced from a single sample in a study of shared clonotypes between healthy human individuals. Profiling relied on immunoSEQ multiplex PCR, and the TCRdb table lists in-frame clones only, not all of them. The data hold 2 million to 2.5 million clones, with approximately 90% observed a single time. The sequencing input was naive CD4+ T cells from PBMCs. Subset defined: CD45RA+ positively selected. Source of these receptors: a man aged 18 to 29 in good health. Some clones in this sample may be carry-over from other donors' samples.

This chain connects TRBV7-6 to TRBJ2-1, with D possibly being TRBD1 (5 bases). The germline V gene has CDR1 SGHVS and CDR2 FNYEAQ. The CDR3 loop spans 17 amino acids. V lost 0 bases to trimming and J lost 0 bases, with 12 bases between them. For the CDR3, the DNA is TGTGCCAGCAGCTTAGCCTATGACAGAAACTCCTACAATGAGCAGTTCTTC. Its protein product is CASSLAYDRNSYNEQFF.

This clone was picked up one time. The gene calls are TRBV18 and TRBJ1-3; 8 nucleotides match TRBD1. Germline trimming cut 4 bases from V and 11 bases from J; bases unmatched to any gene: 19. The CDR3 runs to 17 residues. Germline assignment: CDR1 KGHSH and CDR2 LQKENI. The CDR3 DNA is TGTGCCAGCTCACTTCAAGCATCTGGACAGGGTGGTGTAGCCATATATTTT. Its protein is CASSLQASGQGGVAIYF.

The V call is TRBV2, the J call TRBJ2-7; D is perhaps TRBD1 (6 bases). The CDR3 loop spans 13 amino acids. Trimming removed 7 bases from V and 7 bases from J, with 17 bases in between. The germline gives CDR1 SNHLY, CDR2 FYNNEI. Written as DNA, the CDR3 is TGTGCCAGCAACCTGTCAGGGGTAGGTGAGCAGTACTTC. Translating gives CASNLSGVGEQYF.

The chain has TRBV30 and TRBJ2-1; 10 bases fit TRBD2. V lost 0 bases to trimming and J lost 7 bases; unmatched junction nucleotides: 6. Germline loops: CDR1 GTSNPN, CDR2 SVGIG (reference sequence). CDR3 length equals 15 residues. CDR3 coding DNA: TGTGCCTGGAGTGTTGGGACTAGCGTCCTAAATGAGCAGTTCTTC. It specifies CAWSVGTSVLNEQFF.

The CDR3, as DNA: TGCAGCGTTGGTGTGGGAGGCATCGAGCAGTACTTC. Translating gives CSVGVGGIEQYF. The chain has TRBV29-1 and TRBJ2-7; possibly TRBD2 for D (6 bases). Trimming left V 4 bases short and J 6 bases short, with 13 bases between. The CDR3 extends over 12 amino acids. In germline, CDR1 is SQVTM, CDR2 ANQGSEA.

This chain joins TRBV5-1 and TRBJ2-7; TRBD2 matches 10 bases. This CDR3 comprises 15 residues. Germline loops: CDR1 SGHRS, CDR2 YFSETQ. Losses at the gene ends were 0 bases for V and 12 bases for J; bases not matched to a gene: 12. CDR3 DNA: TGCGCCAGCAGCTTGGAGGCTAGCGGGAGTGGGAAAGGGTACTTC. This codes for CASSLEASGSGKGYF.

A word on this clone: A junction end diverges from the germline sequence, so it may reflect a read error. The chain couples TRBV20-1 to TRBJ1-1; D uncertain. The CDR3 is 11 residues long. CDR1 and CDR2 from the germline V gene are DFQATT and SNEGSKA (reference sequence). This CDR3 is CGAPGNTEAFF. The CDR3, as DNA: TGCGGTGCCCCCGGGAACACTGAAGCTTTCTTT.

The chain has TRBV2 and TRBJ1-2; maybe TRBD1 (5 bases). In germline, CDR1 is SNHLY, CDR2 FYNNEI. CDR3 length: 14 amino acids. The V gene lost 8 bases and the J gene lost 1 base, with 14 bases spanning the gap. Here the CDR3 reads CASRMGLDNYGYTF. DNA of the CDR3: TGTGCCAGCCGGATGGGGCTGGATAACTATGGCTACACCTTC.

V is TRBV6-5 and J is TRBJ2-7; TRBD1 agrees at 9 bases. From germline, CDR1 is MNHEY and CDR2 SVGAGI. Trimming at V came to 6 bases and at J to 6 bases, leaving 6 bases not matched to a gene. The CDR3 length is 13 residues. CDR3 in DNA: TGTGCCAGCAGACGACAGGGGGTGAGCGAGCAGTACTTC. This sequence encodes CASRRQGVSEQYF.

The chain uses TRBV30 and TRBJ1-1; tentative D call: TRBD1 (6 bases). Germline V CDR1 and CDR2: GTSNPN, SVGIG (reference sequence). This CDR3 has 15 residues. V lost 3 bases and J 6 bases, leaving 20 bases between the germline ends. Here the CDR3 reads CAWRWGRGVFAEAFF. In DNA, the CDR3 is TGTGCCTGGAGGTGGGGCAGGGGCGTATTCGCTGAAGCTTTCTTT.

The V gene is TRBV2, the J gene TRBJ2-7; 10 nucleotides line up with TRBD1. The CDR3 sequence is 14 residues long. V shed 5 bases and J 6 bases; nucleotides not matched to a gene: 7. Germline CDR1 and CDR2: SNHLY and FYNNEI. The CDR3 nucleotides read TGTGCCAGCAGTAACGACAGGGGGCAGGTCGAGCAGTACTTC. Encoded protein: CASSNDRGQVEQYF.

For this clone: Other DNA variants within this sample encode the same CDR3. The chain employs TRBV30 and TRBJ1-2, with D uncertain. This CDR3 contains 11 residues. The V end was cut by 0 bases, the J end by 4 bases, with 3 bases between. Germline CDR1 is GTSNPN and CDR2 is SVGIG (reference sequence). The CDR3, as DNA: TGTGCCTGGAGTGTACGCTATGGCTACACCTTC. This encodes CAWSVRYGYTF. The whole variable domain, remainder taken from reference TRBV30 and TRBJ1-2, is SQTIHQWPATLVQPVGSPLSLECTVEGTSNPNLYWYRQAAGRGLQLLFYSVGIGQISSEVPQNLSASRPQDRQFILSSKKLLLSDSGFYLCAWSVRYGYTFGSGTRLTVV.

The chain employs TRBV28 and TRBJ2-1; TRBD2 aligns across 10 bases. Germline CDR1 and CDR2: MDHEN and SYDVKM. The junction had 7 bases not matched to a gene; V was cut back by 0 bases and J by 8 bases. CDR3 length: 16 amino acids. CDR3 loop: CASSLWASGSIHEQFF. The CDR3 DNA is TGTGCCAGCAGTTTATGGGCTAGCGGGAGCATTCATGAGCAGTTCTTC.

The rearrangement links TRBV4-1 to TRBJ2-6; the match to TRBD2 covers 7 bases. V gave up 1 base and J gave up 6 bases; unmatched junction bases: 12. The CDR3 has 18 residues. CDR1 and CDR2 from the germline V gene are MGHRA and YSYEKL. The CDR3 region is CASSQAILAELLANVLTF. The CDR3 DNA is TGCGCCAGCAGCCAAGCAATTCTAGCGGAGCTCTTGGCCAACGTCCTGACTTTC.

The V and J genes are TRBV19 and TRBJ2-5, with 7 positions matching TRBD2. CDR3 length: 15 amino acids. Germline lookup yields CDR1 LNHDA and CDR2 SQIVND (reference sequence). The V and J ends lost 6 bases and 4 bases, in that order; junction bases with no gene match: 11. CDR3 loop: CASSRRLAVRETQYF. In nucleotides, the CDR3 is TGTGCCAGTAGCCGCCGACTAGCCGTTCGAGAGACCCAGTACTTC.

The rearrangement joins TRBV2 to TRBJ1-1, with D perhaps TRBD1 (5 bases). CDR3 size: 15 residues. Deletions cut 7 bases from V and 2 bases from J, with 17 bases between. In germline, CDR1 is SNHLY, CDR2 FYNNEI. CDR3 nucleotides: TGTGCCAGCACCGAATCAGGGAGGGGAAACACTGAAGCTTTCTTT. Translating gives CASTESGRGNTEAFF. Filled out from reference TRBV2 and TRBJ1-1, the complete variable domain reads EPEVTQTPSHQVTQMGQEVILRCVPISNHLYFYWYRQILGQKVEFLVSFYNNEISEKSEIFDDQFSVERPDGSNFTLKIRSTKLEDSAMYFCASTESGRGNTEAFFGQGTRLTVV.

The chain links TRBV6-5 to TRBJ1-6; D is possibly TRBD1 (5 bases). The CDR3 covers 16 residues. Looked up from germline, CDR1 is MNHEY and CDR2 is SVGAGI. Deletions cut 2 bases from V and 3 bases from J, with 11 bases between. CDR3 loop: CASSYVTGFYNSPLHF. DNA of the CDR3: TGTGCCAGCAGTTACGTCACAGGCTTCTATAATTCACCCCTCCACTTT.